These T cell receptor beta chains were read from a single sample in a study of shared clonotypes between healthy human individuals. Sequencing was performed with immunoSEQ multiplex PCR; in TCRdb, only in-frame clones are kept and a portion is missing. The profile shows 2 million to 2.5 million clones, 90% to 96% of them singletons. Sample: naive CD4+ T cells sorted from blood. All receptors come from a man aged 18 to 29 in good health. The CDR3 runs from the conserved cysteine through the conserved F or W. D genes are given only for firm matches. Not all rows give a size; the values are once, few, many and, for expanded clones, a class.

clone size	D gene	J gene	V gene	CDR3 protein	CDR3 DNA
.	TRBD1	TRBJ2-7	TRBV5-1	CASSPRQGVAYEQYF	TGCGCCAGCAGCCCCCGACAGGGGGTAGCCTACGAGCAGTACTTC
.	TRBD2	TRBJ2-7	TRBV7-6	CASSLGTSGTLYEQYF	TGTGCCAGCAGCTTAGGGACTAGCGGGACACTCTACGAGCAGTACTTC
.	.	TRBJ2-1	TRBV4-3	CASSQDHGQVGNNEQFF	TGCGCCAGCAGCCAAGATCACGGGCAGGTCGGAAACAATGAGCAGTTCTTC
.	TRBD2	TRBJ2-1	TRBV5-1	CASSQGLAGNNEQFF	TGCGCCAGCAGCCAGGGACTAGCGGGAAACAATGAGCAGTTCTTC
.	.	TRBJ1-3	TRBV7-9	CASSLISYSGNTIYF	TGTGCCAGCAGCTTAATTAGTTACTCTGGAAACACCATATATTTT
.	.	TRBJ2-7	TRBV5-6	CASSSVVEQYF	TGTGCCAGCAGCTCCGTAGTCGAGCAGTACTTC
.	TRBD2	TRBJ2-5	TRBV25-1	CASSEYFAGGAETQYF	TGTGCCAGCAGTGAATACTTCGCGGGAGGGGCAGAGACCCAGTACTTC
.	.	TRBJ2-5	TRBV5-1	CASSLEPEETQYF	TGCGCCAGCAGCTTGGAACCAGAAGAGACCCAGTACTTC
once	TRBD1	TRBJ1-4	TRBV12-5	CASGSPPGQGTTNEKLFF	TGTGCTAGTGGTTCTCCTCCGGGACAGGGGACGACTAATGAAAAACTGTTTTTT
.	.	TRBJ2-1	TRBV6-1	CASTAGTFGVVEQFF	TGTGCCAGCACCGCAGGGACGTTCGGTGTGGTTGAGCAGTTCTTC
.	.	TRBJ2-5	TRBV5-6	CASSFRGLAGETQYF	TGTGCCAGCAGCTTCCGGGGTCTGGCGGGAGAGACCCAGTACTTC
.	.	TRBJ2-1	TRBV4-3	CASSPRSGALTYNEQFF	TGCGCCAGCAGCCCCCGATCCGGAGCGCTCACCTACAATGAGCAGTTCTTC
.	.	TRBJ1-1	TRBV5-1	CASSVGRSGVAEAFF	TGCGCCAGCAGCGTTGGACGGTCTGGGGTCGCTGAAGCTTTCTTT
.	.	TRBJ2-7	TRBV11-2	CASSLELRDIYEQYF	TGTGCCAGCAGCTTAGAACTGCGGGACATCTACGAGCAGTACTTC
.	.	TRBJ2-7	TRBV10-3	CAISESAGAFSYEQYF	TGTGCCATCAGTGAGTCGGCAGGGGCCTTCTCCTACGAGCAGTACTTC
.	TRBD2	TRBJ2-1	TRBV7-2	CASSTWTSGSYWDNEQFF	TGTGCCAGCAGCACCTGGACTAGCGGGAGTTATTGGGACAATGAGCAGTTCTTC
.	.	TRBJ2-5	TRBV19	CASSSGATGGAETQYF	TGTGCCAGTTCATCGGGCGCTACAGGGGGGGCAGAGACCCAGTACTTC
.	.	TRBJ1-3	TRBV6-1	CASSEATQSSGNTIYF	TGTGCCAGCAGTGAAGCGACGCAGAGCTCTGGAAACACCATATATTTT
.	.	TRBJ1-1	TRBV5-5	CASRAQMNTEAFF	TGTGCCAGCAGAGCCCAAATGAACACTGAAGCTTTCTTT
.	TRBD2	TRBJ2-1	TRBV4-3	CASSQDLVAGYNEQFF	TGCGCCAGCAGCCAAGATTTGGTAGCGGGATACAATGAGCAGTTCTTC
.	.	TRBJ2-7	TRBV4-1	CASSQAGDSSFYEQYF	TGCGCCAGCAGCCAAGCTGGAGACAGTAGTTTCTACGAGCAGTACTTC
.	TRBD1	TRBJ2-2	TRBV5-1	CASSLNGQGYTGELFF	TGCGCCAGCAGCTTAAATGGACAGGGGTACACCGGGGAGCTGTTTTTT
.	TRBD1	TRBJ1-5	TRBV6-1	CASSGGDSSNQPQHF	TGTGCCAGCAGTGGGGGGGACAGCAGCAATCAGCCCCAGCATTTT
.	.	TRBJ1-6	TRBV6-5	CASSIDSRTNSPLHF	TGTGCCAGCAGTATTGACAGCCGGACTAATTCACCCCTCCACTTT
.	TRBD1	TRBJ2-7	TRBV6-6	CASSRNGQGRLYEQYF	TGTGCCAGCAGTAGAAACGGACAGGGGCGATTATACGAGCAGTACTTC
once	TRBD1	TRBJ1-1	TRBV6-6	CASSHGTGMPEAFF	TGTGCCAGCAGTCACGGGACAGGGATGCCTGAAGCTTTCTTT
once	.	TRBJ1-6	TRBV5-1	CASSLEGRGNSPLHF	TGCGCCAGCAGCTTGGAAGGGCGGGGGAATTCACCCCTCCACTTT
.	.	TRBJ2-2	TRBV6-1	CASGLGTTNTGELFF	TGTGCCAGCGGCTTGGGTACTACGAACACCGGGGAGCTGTTTTTT
.	TRBD1	TRBJ2-7	TRBV18	CASSQQTGPYEQYF	TGTGCCAGCTCACAACAGACAGGGCCCTACGAGCAGTACTTC
.	TRBD1	TRBJ2-7	TRBV6-5	CASSRTGPGEQYF	TGTGCCAGCAGTCGGACAGGTCCAGGAGAGCAGTACTTC
.	.	TRBJ1-1	TRBV29-1	CSVDSPTLNTEAFF	TGCAGCGTTGACAGCCCAACTTTGAACACTGAAGCTTTCTTT
.	TRBD2	TRBJ2-7	TRBV7-2	CASSSGLAGGPEQYF	TGTGCCAGCAGCTCGGGACTAGCGGGAGGACCCGAGCAGTACTTC
.	.	TRBJ1-2	TRBV5-4	CAGSSPNQEYGYTF	TGTGCCGGCTCGTCACCAAACCAAGAATATGGCTACACCTTC
.	.	TRBJ1-2	TRBV6-5	CASRRNTPHYGYTF	TGTGCCAGCAGACGGAATACTCCGCACTATGGCTACACCTTC
.	TRBD1	TRBJ2-5	TRBV5-4	CASSPPPTGRGETQYF	TGTGCCAGCAGCCCCCCGCCGACAGGGAGAGGGGAGACCCAGTACTTC
.	TRBD1	TRBJ2-7	TRBV11-2	CASSLGTDSHEQYF	TGTGCCAGCAGCTTGGGGACAGATAGCCACGAGCAGTACTTC
.	.	TRBJ2-7	TRBV15	CATSTSAVPYEQYF	TGTGCCACCAGCACCTCGGCAGTTCCCTACGAGCAGTACTTC
.	.	TRBJ1-3	TRBV9	CASSAGWSGNTIYF	TGTGCCAGCAGCGCGGGCTGGTCTGGAAACACCATATATTTT
.	TRBD1	TRBJ1-1	TRBV2	CASGGRDRVGTEAFF	TGTGCCAGCGGGGGTAGAGACAGGGTTGGCACTGAAGCTTTCTTT
.	.	TRBJ1-2	TRBV25-1	CASSRGSGYGYTF	TGTGCCAGCAGCAGGGGATCGGGCTATGGCTACACCTTC
.	.	TRBJ2-6	TRBV19	CASSIQETGANVLTF	TGTGCCAGTAGTATCCAGGAAACCGGGGCCAACGTCCTGACTTTC
once	.	TRBJ1-2	TRBV7-2	CASSPRRGGGYTF	TGTGCCAGCAGCCCCCGGAGAGGGGGAGGCTACACCTTC
.	TRBD1	TRBJ1-5	TRBV30	CAWSLGWDSPYRDNQPQHF	TGTGCCTGGAGCCTAGGATGGGACAGCCCATATAGGGACAATCAGCCCCAGCATTTT
.	TRBD1	TRBJ2-1	TRBV10-3	CAIMDRDPNEQFF	TGTGCCATCATGGACAGGGATCCCAATGAGCAGTTCTTC
.	.	TRBJ2-2	TRBV7-6	CASLRGLANTGELFF	TGTGCCAGCTTAAGGGGACTCGCGAACACCGGGGAGCTGTTTTTT
.	TRBD1	TRBJ1-2	TRBV7-2	CASSPGQGAAYGYTF	TGTGCCAGCAGCCCCGGACAGGGGGCCGCCTATGGCTACACCTTC
.	TRBD2	TRBJ2-7	TRBV6-5	CASSLLAGGVYEQYF	TGTGCCAGCAGTTTACTAGCGGGGGGCGTCTACGAGCAGTACTTC
.	.	TRBJ1-1	TRBV19	CASAEARGPNTEAFF	TGTGCCAGTGCAGAAGCCCGGGGACCGAACACTGAAGCTTTCTTT
.	TRBD2	TRBJ2-2	TRBV12-5	CASGLAPGLAGGRTGELFF	TGTGCTAGTGGTTTGGCGCCGGGACTAGCGGGAGGACGTACCGGGGAGCTGTTTTTT
.	TRBD2	TRBJ2-3	TRBV7-9	CASSISGGATDTQYF	TGTGCCAGCAGCATTAGCGGGGGGGCCACAGATACGCAGTATTTT
.	TRBD2	TRBJ2-7	TRBV9	CASSVGLAGDYEQYF	TGTGCCAGCAGCGTAGGGCTAGCGGGAGATTACGAGCAGTACTTC
.	.	TRBJ2-1	TRBV6-5	CASSYSLGGYNEQFF	TGTGCCAGCAGTTACTCGCTCGGCGGATACAATGAGCAGTTCTTC
.	TRBD1	TRBJ2-1	TRBV7-3	CASSARTGAEQFF	TGTGCCAGCAGCGCTCGGACAGGGGCTGAGCAGTTCTTC
.	.	TRBJ1-3	TRBV6-1	CASSEGMEGRPGNTIYF	TGTGCCAGCAGTGAAGGGATGGAGGGGAGACCTGGAAACACCATATATTTT
.	TRBD1	TRBJ1-4	TRBV27	CASSLSAGGSEKLFF	TGTGCCAGCAGTTTATCGGCAGGGGGAAGCGAAAAACTGTTTTTT
.	.	TRBJ2-1	TRBV27	CASSSGRLRGNEQFF	TGTGCCAGCAGTTCGGGGAGATTGAGGGGGAATGAGCAGTTCTTC
.	TRBD1	TRBJ1-1	TRBV7-6	CASTEGQGQGYTEAFF	TGTGCCAGCACGGAAGGACAGGGACAGGGGTACACTGAAGCTTTCTTT
.	.	TRBJ2-7	TRBV5-1	CASSPYMTYEQYF	TGCGCCAGCAGCCCATACATGACCTACGAGCAGTACTTC
.	.	TRBJ1-6	TRBV5-1	CASSLEGDQSPLHF	TGCGCCAGCAGCTTGGAAGGGGATCAATCACCCCTCCACTTT